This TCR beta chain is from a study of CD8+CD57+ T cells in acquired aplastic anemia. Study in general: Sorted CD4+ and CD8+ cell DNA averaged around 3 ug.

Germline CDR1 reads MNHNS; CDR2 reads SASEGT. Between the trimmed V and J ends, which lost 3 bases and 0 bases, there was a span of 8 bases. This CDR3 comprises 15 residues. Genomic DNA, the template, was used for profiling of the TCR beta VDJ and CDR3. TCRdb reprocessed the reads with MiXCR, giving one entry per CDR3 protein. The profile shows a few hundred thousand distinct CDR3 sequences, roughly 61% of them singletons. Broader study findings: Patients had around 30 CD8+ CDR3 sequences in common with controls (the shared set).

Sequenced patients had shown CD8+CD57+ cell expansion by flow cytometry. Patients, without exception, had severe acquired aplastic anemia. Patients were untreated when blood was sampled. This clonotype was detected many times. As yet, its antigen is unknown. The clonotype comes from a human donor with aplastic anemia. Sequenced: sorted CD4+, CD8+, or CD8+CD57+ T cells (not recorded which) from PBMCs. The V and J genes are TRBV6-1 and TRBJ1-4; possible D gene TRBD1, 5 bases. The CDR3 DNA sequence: TGTGCCAGCAGTGAGGGGGTCGCAACTAATGAAAAACTGTTTTTT. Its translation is CASSEGVATNEKLFF.